The 25 T cell receptor beta chains presented below share a single source sample, sequenced in a study of cytomegalovirus exposure and HLA in healthy donors. The assay was immunoSEQ multiplex PCR, and TCRdb's table has in-frame clones only and misses some. In the table there are approximately 280,000 clones, 80% to 90% of which are singletons. Sequencing was done on a sample of PBMCs. These receptors were obtained from a woman aged 18 to 35 in good health and CMV-seronegative.

This chain uses TRBV6-4 with TRBJ2-3; 9 bases line up with TRBD2. This CDR3 region has 16 residues. Germline lookup yields CDR1 MRHNA and CDR2 SNTAGT. The ends lost 4 bases at V and 4 bases at J; junction bases unmatched: 9. The CDR3 DNA reads TGTGCCAGCAGTGCGAGGACTAGCGAGGGGGCAGATACGCAGTATTTT. Translated, it gives CASSARTSEGADTQYF.

J is TRBJ2-7 and V is TRBV7-8; maybe TRBD2 (5 bases). V lost 7 bases and J lost 2, with 15 bases in between. The CDR3 totals 14 residues. Germline V lookup: CDR1 SGHVS, CDR2 FQNEAQ. CDR3 protein: CASTLGSLTYEQYF. Written as DNA, the CDR3 is TGTGCCAGCACCCTTGGGAGCCTAACCTACGAGCAGTACTTC.

V is TRBV18 and J is TRBJ2-2; a possible D gene is TRBD1 (6 bases). V was cut by 3 bases and J by 2 bases, with 10 bases left in between. This CDR3 region has 15 residues. Germline V gene lookup returns CDR1 KGHSH and CDR2 LQKENI. The CDR3 sequence: CASSPWTANTGELFF. CDR3 nucleotides: TGTGCCAGCTCACCCTGGACAGCCAACACCGGGGAGCTGTTTTTT.

This clone was counted a single time. The V gene is TRBV28, the J gene TRBJ1-6; TRBD1 matches at 8 bases. Germline-derived CDR1 and CDR2 are MDHEN and SYDVKM. The CDR3 is 15 residues long. With V trimmed by 6 bases and J by 10 bases, 11 bases remained unmatched. The CDR3 DNA sequence: TGTGCCAGCAGAACCCCGGACAGGGAAGGGTCACCCCTCCACTTT. Residues: CASRTPDREGSPLHF.

The rearrangement joins TRBV11-3 to TRBJ2-1; D is perhaps TRBD2 (6 bases). The V end lost 2 bases, the J end lost 4 bases, and 15 bases lay between the germline ends. Germline CDR1 SGHNT, CDR2 YENEEA. The CDR3 is made up of 16 amino acids. The CDR3 here is CASSLSSSGFYNEQFF. The CDR3 region has the DNA TGTGCCAGCAGCTTAAGCTCAAGCGGGTTTTACAATGAGCAGTTCTTC.

To note about this clone: One end of the junction is discordant with germline, which a read error may explain. The V gene is TRBV10-3, the J gene TRBJ1-6; D is possibly TRBD1 (5 bases). The CDR3 contains 13 residues. Germline lookup yields CDR1 ENHRY and CDR2 SYGVKD. The CDR3, as DNA: TGTGCCATCAGTGAGTCGACGATAACAGGTCCTGCTTTT. This encodes CAISESTITGPAF.

This chain connects TRBV5-6 to TRBJ1-1; D gene uncertain. The germline V gene encodes CDR1 SGHDT and CDR2 YYEEEE. CDR3 length: 15 amino acids. V gave up 4 bases and J gave up 2 bases, with 15 bases separating them. The CDR3: CASSRARGTNTEAFF. In nucleotides, the CDR3 is TGTGCCAGCAGCAGGGCTCGGGGAACTAACACTGAAGCTTTCTTT. Combining the CDR3 with reference TRBV5-6 and TRBJ1-1 gives the whole variable domain DAGVTQSPTHLIKTRGQQVTLRCSPKSGHDTVSWYQQALGQGPQFIFQYYEEEERQRGNFPDRFSGHQFPNYSSELNVNALLLGDSALYLCASSRARGTNTEAFFGQGTRLTVV.

This chain uses TRBV6-5 with TRBJ1-2; D gene ambiguous. Between the trimmed V and J ends, which lost 2 bases and 4 bases, there was a span of 11 bases. The germline V gene encodes CDR1 MNHEY and CDR2 SVGAGI. The length of the CDR3 is 14 residues. The CDR3 DNA follows: TGTGCCAGCAGTTACGGGCGGGGAAGCTATGGCTACACCTTC. As protein: CASSYGRGSYGYTF.

This clone occurred once. The chain employs TRBV7-8 and TRBJ1-2, with D maybe TRBD1 (5 bases). Per the germline V gene, CDR1 is SGHVS and CDR2 is FQNEAQ. CDR3 length: 13 residues. The ends were cut back, 8 bases at V and 3 bases at J, with 13 bases in the middle. The chain's CDR3 is CASSRGVDYGYTF. The CDR3 DNA is TGTGCCAGCTCCCGGGGGGTAGACTATGGCTACACCTTC.

The V and J genes are TRBV29-1 and TRBJ2-3; weak D call: TRBD2 (6 bases). CDR1 and CDR2 (germline): SQVTM, ANQGSEA. There are 14 residues in the CDR3. V lost 8 bases, J lost 3 bases, and 18 bases lay in between. The DNA for the CDR3 is TGCAGCTCCTCCGGCAGGGCGGGGACAGATACGCAGTATTTT. Its protein product is CSSSGRAGTDTQYF.

This clone showed up just a few times. The V and J genes are TRBV27 and TRBJ2-2; 8 bases align to TRBD2. The length of the CDR3 is 15 residues. Germline lookup yields CDR1 MNHEY and CDR2 SMNVEV (reference sequence). Germline trimming cut 6 bases from V and 3 bases from J; bases unmatched to any gene: 6. CDR3 bases: TGTGCCAGCAGCCGAGCGGGAGTCTACACCGGGGAGCTGTTTTTT. Amino acid sequence: CASSRAGVYTGELFF.

The V and J genes are TRBV15 and TRBJ1-2; D unclear. Trimming shortened V by 8 bases and J by 5 bases, and 24 bases separated the two germline ends. CDR1 and CDR2 from the germline V gene are LNHNV and YYDKDF (reference sequence). The CDR3 length is 16 residues. The DNA of the CDR3 is TGTGCCACCGCCGAACCGGGGTGGTACTTTCTATATGGCTACACCTTC. Residues: CATAEPGWYFLYGYTF.

The V call is TRBV2, the J call TRBJ2-5; 10 nucleotides agree with TRBD2. V was pared by 4 bases and J by 7 bases, with 6 bases of the junction left unmatched. The germline CDR1 and CDR2 sequences are SNHLY and FYNNEI. The CDR3 has 14 amino acids. CDR3 sequence reads: CASSVWTSGTTQYF. The CDR3 coding sequence is TGTGCCAGCAGTGTCTGGACTAGCGGCACGACCCAGTACTTC.

The chain combines TRBV19 with TRBJ1-1; 7 bases are shared with TRBD1. Losses at the gene ends were 3 bases for V and 6 bases for J; bases not matched to a gene: 10. Germline CDR1 and CDR2: LNHDA and SQIVND (reference sequence). The CDR3 contains 15 residues. Written as DNA, the CDR3 is TGTGCCAGTAGTATGACGACAGGGCTCGGGGCTGAAGCTTTCTTT. Translating gives CASSMTTGLGAEAFF.

This chain uses TRBV27 with TRBJ1-5; a possible D gene is TRBD1 (6 bases). The CDR3 is 14 residues long. The germline V gene has CDR1 MNHEY and CDR2 SMNVEV (reference sequence). V lost 4 bases and J lost 5, with 12 bases in between. CDR3 region: CASSSGTHHQPQHF. In DNA form, the CDR3 reads TGTGCCAGCAGTTCCGGGACACACCATCAGCCCCAGCATTTT.

This clone was found once. CDR3: CASSVTGYTEAFF. The DNA for the CDR3 is TGTGCCAGCAGCGTGACAGGGTACACTGAAGCTTTCTTT. V gene TRBV9 combines with J gene TRBJ1-1; 7 bases align to TRBD1. The CDR3 loop spans 13 amino acids. V lost 2 bases to trimming and J lost 3 bases; unmatched junction nucleotides: 1. Germline lookup yields CDR1 SGDLS and CDR2 YYNGEE.

The chain carries TRBV9 and TRBJ1-4; tentative D call: TRBD1 (5 bases). Per germline, CDR1 SGDLS and CDR2 YYNGEE. The V gene lost 0 bases and the J gene lost 8 bases, with 17 bases spanning the gap. The CDR3 totals 16 residues. The CDR3 nucleotides are TGTGCCAGCAGCGTAGGAGGTGGCAGGGTCGGGGAAAAACTGTTTTTT. Translating it yields CASSVGGGRVGEKLFF.

This chain connects TRBV4-1 to TRBJ2-5; 8 bases match TRBD1. With V trimmed by 0 bases and J by 4 bases, 7 bases remained unmatched. Germline V gene sequence: CDR1 MGHRA, CDR2 YSYEKL. The CDR3 covers 16 residues. The CDR3 sequence: CASSQDLRTGRETQYF. CDR3 DNA: TGCGCCAGCAGCCAAGACTTGCGGACAGGGCGAGAGACCCAGTACTTC.

The V gene is TRBV20-1, the J gene TRBJ2-5, with D possibly matching TRBD2 (5 bases). Trimming stripped 3 bases from V and 5 bases from J, with 7 bases between. The CDR3 spans 11 residues. CDR1 is DFQATT and CDR2 is SNEGSKA in the germline V gene (reference sequence). The CDR3 here is CSASPGETQYF. In nucleotides, the CDR3 is TGCAGTGCTAGCCCGGGGGAGACCCAGTACTTC.

The gene calls are TRBV14 and TRBJ2-7, with D possibly TRBD2 on 6 matching bases. V lost 1 base and J lost 5, with 12 bases in between. Germline CDR1 reads SGHDN; CDR2 reads FVKESK. This CDR3 spans 14 amino acids. This CDR3 reads CASSQAGVRHEQYF. The CDR3, as DNA: TGTGCCAGCAGCCAAGCGGGGGTCCGCCACGAGCAGTACTTC. The whole variable domain, remainder taken from reference TRBV14 and TRBJ2-7, is EAGVTQFPSHSVIEKGQTVTLRCDPISGHDNLYWYRRVMGKEIKFLLHFVKESKQDESGMPNNRFLAERTGGTYSTLKVQPAELEDSGVYFCASSQAGVRHEQYFGPGTRLTVT.

The chain uses TRBV5-1 and TRBJ2-5, with a weak D call TRBD2 (6 bases). The CDR3 loop spans 14 amino acids. Germline lookup yields CDR1 SGHRS and CDR2 YFSETQ. V lost 2 bases to trimming and J lost 4 bases, with 12 bases between them. CDR3 nucleotide sequence: TGCGCCAGCAGCTTTGGAGGGTTCGGAGAGACCCAGTACTTC. This sequence encodes CASSFGGFGETQYF.

The V call is TRBV4-3, the J call TRBJ2-1; 9 bases are a match to TRBD2. The trim removed 1 base at V and 7 bases at J, leaving 5 bases unmatched. This CDR3 comprises 15 residues. Germline values: CDR1 LGHNA, CDR2 YSLEER. In DNA, the CDR3 is TGCGCCAGCAGCCAAGGGCGCGGGGGGGGGAATGAGCAGTTCTTC. Protein: CASSQGRGGGNEQFF.

The chain employs TRBV25-1 and TRBJ1-3, with 7 bases fitting TRBD1. CDR1 is MGHDK, CDR2 SYGVNS, per germline. The CDR3 has 14 amino acids. The V segment lost 8 bases and the J segment 7 bases; nucleotides outside the gene matches: 11. The DNA for the CDR3 is TGTGCCAGCTCACAGACAGGGAGGTGGAACACCATATATTTT. It is translated as CASSQTGRWNTIYF.

This clone was picked up one time. The chain employs TRBV5-1 and TRBJ1-1; no reliable D call. Germline V gives CDR1 SGHRS, CDR2 YFSETQ. Trimming pared 0 bases from V and 7 bases from J, leaving 10 bases between. The CDR3 has 13 residues. Here the CDR3 reads CASSLASAGEAFF. The CDR3 nucleotides read TGCGCCAGCAGCTTGGCCTCGGCGGGTGAAGCTTTCTTT.

V gene TRBV5-1 combines with J gene TRBJ2-1; D is perhaps TRBD2 (6 bases). Germline loops: CDR1 SGHRS, CDR2 YFSETQ. The V gene lost 0 bases and the J gene lost 6 bases, with 10 bases spanning the gap. This CDR3 spans 14 amino acids. The CDR3 DNA reads as TGCGCCAGCAGCTTGGGTGAAGCGGGCAATGAGCAGTTCTTC. This codes for CASSLGEAGNEQFF.